A selection of T cell receptor beta chains follows, all from one sample in a study of blood T cell repertoires in COVID-19. The method was immunoSEQ multiplex PCR; TCRdb's version includes in-frame clones alone and lacks a portion of them. The repertoire holds some 200,000 clones, 80% to 90% seen once, with roughly 12% in the top ten. Sequencing was performed on PBMCs or T cells enriched from blood (not recorded which). These receptor sequences come from a man in his forties who had recovered from COVID-19. Both conserved end residues are part of each CDR3. A D gene is named only where the DNA matches it firmly. Clone size is shown for a subset of rows, as once, few, many or a class of expanded clone.

>TRBD1|TRBJ1-6|TRBV5-8|-
CASSRDRANSPLHF
TGTGCCAGCAGCCGGGACAGGGCAAATTCACCCCTCCACTTT
>-|TRBJ2-3|TRBV5-1|-
CASSLTSPDTQYF
TGCGCCAGCAGCTTGACTAGCCCGGATACGCAGTATTTT
>-|TRBJ2-1|TRBV4-2|-
CASSHSSGTPYNEQFF
TGTGCCAGCAGCCACTCCTCCGGGACTCCCTACAATGAGCAGTTCTTC
>TRBD1|TRBJ1-2|TRBV20-1|-
CSASRQGADGYTF
TGCAGTGCTAGTAGACAGGGGGCGGATGGCTACACCTTC
>-|TRBJ2-4|TRBV21-1|once
CASSRTSGKEGKNIQYF
TGTGCCAGCTCACGGACTAGCGGGAAGGAAGGCAAAAACATTCAGTACTTC
>-|TRBJ2-7|TRBV30|-
CAWGLRESREQYF
TGTGCCTGGGGCCTCAGGGAATCTCGCGAGCAGTACTTC
>TRBD2|TRBJ2-7|TRBV19|-
CASSSLAGDYRQYF
TGTGCCAGTAGTTCTCTAGCGGGGGACTACCGTCAGTACTTC
>-|TRBJ1-5|TRBV3-1/TRBV3-2|few
CASSQDPLDTILYSNQPQHF
TGTGCCAGCAGCCAAGATCCTTTGGACACCATCTTATATAGCAATCAGCCCCAGCATTTT
>TRBD2|TRBJ2-3|TRBV9|-
CASSVAAGGPDTQYF
TGTGCCAGCAGCGTAGCAGCGGGAGGGCCAGATACGCAGTATTTT
>-|TRBJ1-1|TRBV15|-
CATSRDVRNTEAFF
TGTGCCACCAGCAGAGACGTCCGGAACACTGAAGCTTTCTTT
>TRBD1|TRBJ2-5|TRBV10-3|few
CAISRTGPRPQETQYF
TGTGCCATCAGCAGGACAGGACCGCGCCCCCAGGAGACCCAGTACTTC
>TRBD1|TRBJ2-1|TRBV11-2|-
CASRRQGSLHYNEQFF
TGTGCCAGCAGAAGACAGGGATCCCTTCACTACAATGAGCAGTTCTTC
>-|TRBJ1-2|TRBV30|few
CAWSLERTYGYTF
TGTGCCTGGAGTCTAGAGCGGACCTATGGCTACACCTTC
>TRBD1|TRBJ1-2|TRBV29-1|-
CSAGDRNSYGYTF
TGCAGCGCTGGGGACAGGAACTCCTATGGCTACACCTTC